Reported below is one T cell receptor beta chain. CDR3 length: 15 amino acids. CDR1 is SEHNR and CDR2 is FQNEAQ in the germline V gene (reference sequence). V lost 5 bases, J lost 0 bases, and 5 bases stayed unmatched. The entry originates in a study of blood T cell repertoires in COVID-19. Sequenced by immunoSEQ multiplex PCR; TCRdb stores in-frame clones only, minus some. The sample lists 250,000 or so clones; approximately 92% were seen once. The material sequenced was peripheral blood. The chain combines TRBV7-9 with TRBJ1-1, with 8 bases matching TRBD1. The receptor was isolated from a woman aged 35 to 49 who had recovered from COVID-19. The CDR3 DNA follows: TGTGCCAGCAGCAGTGGACAGGGATTGAACACTGAAGCTTTCTTT. It translates to CASSSGQGLNTEAFF.